This TCR beta chain was found in a study of tumor-infiltrating lymphocytes in primary liver carcinoma. In the study overall: Resecting the tumor surgically was how the patients' primary liver carcinoma was treated. Subjects consisted of male and female patients aged 30 to 69 years. Findings of the study overall: The study found tumor-adjacent and tumor-blood pairs overlapped less than tumor region pairs.

Unsorted whole blood yielded the blood RNA, and germline DNA was also extracted. Patients carried chronic HBV infection without prior treatment. The V end was cut by 0 bases, the J end by 9 bases, with 18 bases between. The CDR3 length is 16 residues. Germline CDR1 reads SGHAT; CDR2 reads FQNNGV. A primer matching the constant region was used to make TCR beta cDNA from approximately 520 ng of total RNA. Modified slightly, ARM-PCR produced TCR beta libraries over three nested multiplex PCR rounds. The opening two PCR rounds, around 11 cycles each, paired TRBV1-TRBV30 forward primers with a C-beta reverse primer. TCRdb re-called the multiplex PCR reads with MiXCR, one entry per CDR3 protein. The sample contains about 320,000 distinct CDR3 sequences, around three fifths of which appear only once. Concerning this clonotype: As yet, its antigen is unknown.

The specimen sequenced was peripheral blood. The chain combines TRBV11-2 with TRBJ2-1, with D perhaps TRBD2 (5 bases). This receptor was identified in a man aged 35 to 55 with primary liver carcinoma and hepatitis B virus infection. The CDR3 DNA reads as TGTGCCAGCAGCTTAGATCTATCACGGGATGCTCTTGAGCAGTTCTTC. Translated: CASSLDLSRDALEQFF.